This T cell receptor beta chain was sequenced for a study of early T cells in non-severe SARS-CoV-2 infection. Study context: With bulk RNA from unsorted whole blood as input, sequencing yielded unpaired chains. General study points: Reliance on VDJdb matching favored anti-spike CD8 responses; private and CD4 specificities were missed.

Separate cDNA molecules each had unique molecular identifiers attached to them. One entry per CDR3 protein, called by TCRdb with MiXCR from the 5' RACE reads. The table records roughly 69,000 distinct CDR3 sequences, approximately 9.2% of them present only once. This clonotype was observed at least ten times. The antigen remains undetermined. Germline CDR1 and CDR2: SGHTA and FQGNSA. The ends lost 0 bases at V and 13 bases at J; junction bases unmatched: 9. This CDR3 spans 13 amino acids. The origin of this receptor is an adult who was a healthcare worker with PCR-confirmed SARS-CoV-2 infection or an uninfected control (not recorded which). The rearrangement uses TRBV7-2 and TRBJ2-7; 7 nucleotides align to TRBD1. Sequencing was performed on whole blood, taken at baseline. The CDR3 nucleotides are TGTGCCAGCAGCTTAGCGCGGCAGGGGGTACTATACTTC. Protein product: CASSLARQGVLYF.